This T cell receptor beta chain was sequenced in a study of CD8 T cells in Susac syndrome. It was with random hexamers that roughly 0.45 to 1 ug RNA was reverse transcribed. Multiplex immunoSEQ PCR targeted 54 Vbeta and 13 Jbeta TCR beta segments. TCRdb ran MiXCR on the immunoSEQ multiplex PCR reads and lists one entry per CDR3 protein. There are about 160,000 distinct CDR3 sequences in the sample; about 90% occur only once, and more than 0.07% lies in the top ten. CDR3 length: 14 residues. J was trimmed by 0 bases and V by 6 bases; bases with no gene match: 4. CDR1 SGHNT and CDR2 YYREEE come from the germline V gene (reference sequence).

The sequence was collected from a human donor in good health. The sample taken for sequencing was CD4+ T cells from PBMCs. This sequence joins TRBV5-4 and TRBJ2-5, with 8 bases lining up with TRBD2. The DNA for the CDR3 is TGTGCCAGCAACTCGGGAGGGTACCAAGAGACCCAGTACTTC. Protein sequence: CASNSGGYQETQYF.